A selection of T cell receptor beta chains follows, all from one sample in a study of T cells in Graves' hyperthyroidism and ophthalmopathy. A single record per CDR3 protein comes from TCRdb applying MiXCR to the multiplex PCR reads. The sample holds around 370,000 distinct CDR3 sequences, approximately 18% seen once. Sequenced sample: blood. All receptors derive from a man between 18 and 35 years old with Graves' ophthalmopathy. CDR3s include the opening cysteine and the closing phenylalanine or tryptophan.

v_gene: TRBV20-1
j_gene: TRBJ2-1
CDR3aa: CSASPFNSGGYNEQFF

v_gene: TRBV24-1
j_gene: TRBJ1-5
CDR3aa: CATSDTDRNQPQHF

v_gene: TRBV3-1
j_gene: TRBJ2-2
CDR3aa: CASSVSKMINTGELFF

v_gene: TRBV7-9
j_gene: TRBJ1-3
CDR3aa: CASSPSLGGPGNTIYF

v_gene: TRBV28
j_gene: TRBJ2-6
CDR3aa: CASSRRGSFSGANVLTF

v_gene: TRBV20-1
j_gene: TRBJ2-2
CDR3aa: CSARDYFGELFF

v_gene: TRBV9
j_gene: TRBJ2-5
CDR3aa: CASSMGQGDGETQYF

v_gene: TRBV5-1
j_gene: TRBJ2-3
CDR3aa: CASSAQGAHGDTQYF

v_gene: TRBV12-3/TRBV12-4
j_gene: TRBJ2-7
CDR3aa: CASSFRQGATYEQYF

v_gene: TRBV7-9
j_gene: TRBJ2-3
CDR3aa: CASSNTGILDTQYF

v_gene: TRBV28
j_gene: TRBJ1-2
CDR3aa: CASSPGRGGYTF

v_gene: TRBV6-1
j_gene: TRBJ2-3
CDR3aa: CASRPLRGGLTDTQYF

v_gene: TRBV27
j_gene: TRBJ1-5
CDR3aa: CASSLGQGPNQPQHF

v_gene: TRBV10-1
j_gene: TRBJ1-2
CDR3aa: CASRTGSLDYGYTF

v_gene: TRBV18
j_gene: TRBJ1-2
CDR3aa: CASPPTGDYGYTF

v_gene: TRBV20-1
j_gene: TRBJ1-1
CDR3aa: CSARVGGTGETEAFF

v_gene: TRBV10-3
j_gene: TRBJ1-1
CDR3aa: CAISEWEGNTEAFF

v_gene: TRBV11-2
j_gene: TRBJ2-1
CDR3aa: CASSFPSSLGEQFF

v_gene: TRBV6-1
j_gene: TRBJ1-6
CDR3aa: CASRRDSINSPLHF

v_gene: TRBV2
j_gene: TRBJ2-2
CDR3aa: CASTLREAELFF

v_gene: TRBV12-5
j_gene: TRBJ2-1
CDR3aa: CASGLVLGGPYNEQFF

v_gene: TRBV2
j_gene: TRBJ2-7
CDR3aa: CASSEDEYSYEQYF

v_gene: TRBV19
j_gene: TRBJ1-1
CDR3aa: CASSMNRNTEAFF

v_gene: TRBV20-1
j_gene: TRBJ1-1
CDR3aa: CSATNGAGVNTEAFF

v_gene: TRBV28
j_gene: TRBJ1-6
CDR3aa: CASSSGQGPGSPLHF

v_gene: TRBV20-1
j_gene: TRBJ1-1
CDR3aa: CSAPTTGESYTEALF

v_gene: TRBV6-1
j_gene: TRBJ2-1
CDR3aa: CASSYAGGLYNEQFF

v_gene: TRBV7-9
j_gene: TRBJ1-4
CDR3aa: CASSLEAGGGEKLFF

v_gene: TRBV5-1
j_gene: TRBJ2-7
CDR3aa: CASNLSGATYEQYF

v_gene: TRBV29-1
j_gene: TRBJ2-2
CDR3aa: CSVAPGGDTGELFF

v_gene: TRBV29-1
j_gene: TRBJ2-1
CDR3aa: CSLVEGSYNEQFF

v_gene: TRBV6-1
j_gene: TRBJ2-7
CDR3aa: CASSPDIGIVEQYF

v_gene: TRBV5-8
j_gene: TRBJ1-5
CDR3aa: CASSPPLPGGNQPQHF

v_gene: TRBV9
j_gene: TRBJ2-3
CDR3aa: CASSATSGGLDTQYF

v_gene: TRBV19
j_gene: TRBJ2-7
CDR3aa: CASSSGPGSYEQYF

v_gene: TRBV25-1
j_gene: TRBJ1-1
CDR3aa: CASSVVRDREKTEAFF

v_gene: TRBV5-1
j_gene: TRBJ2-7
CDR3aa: CASSLGQGEYEQYF

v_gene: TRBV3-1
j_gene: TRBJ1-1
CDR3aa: CASSQARGRAFF

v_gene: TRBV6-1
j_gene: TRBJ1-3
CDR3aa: CASSEDLGAYSGNTIYF

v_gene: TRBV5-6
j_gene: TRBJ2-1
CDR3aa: CASSLFAGEGEQFF

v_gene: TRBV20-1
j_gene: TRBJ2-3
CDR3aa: CSAGPQPGLAGGISSTDTQYF

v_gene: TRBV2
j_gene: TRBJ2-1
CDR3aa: CASPGLAAKHEQFF

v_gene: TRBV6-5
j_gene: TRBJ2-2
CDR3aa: CASSFWTGELFF

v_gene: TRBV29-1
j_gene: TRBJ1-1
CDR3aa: CSVDRGTEAFF

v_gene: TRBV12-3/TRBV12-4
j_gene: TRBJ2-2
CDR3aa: CASSLGTKARAGELFF

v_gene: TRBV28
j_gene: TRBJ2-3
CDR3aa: CASSRMEQGADTQYF

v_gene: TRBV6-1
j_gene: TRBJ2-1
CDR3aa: CATEPPHFTYNEQFF